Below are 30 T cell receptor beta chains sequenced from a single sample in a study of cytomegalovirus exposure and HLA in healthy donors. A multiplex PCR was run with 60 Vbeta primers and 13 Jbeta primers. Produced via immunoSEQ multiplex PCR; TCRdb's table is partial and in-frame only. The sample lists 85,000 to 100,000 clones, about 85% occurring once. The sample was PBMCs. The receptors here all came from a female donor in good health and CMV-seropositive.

The CDR3 here is CASSLQKATDTQYF. The CDR3 DNA sequence: TGTGCCAGCAGCTTACAGAAGGCCACAGATACGCAGTATTTT. This chain joins TRBV5-8 and TRBJ2-3; D ambiguous. CDR3 length equals 14 residues. V was trimmed by 2 bases and J by 2 bases, leaving 9 bases between them. CDR1 and CDR2 from the germline V gene are SGHTS and YDEGEE.

The chain's CDR3 is CASSYGTESYEQYF. CDR3 sequence (DNA): TGTGCCAGCAGTTACGGGACTGAATCCTACGAGCAGTACTTC. The chain recombines TRBV6-5 with TRBJ2-7; possibly TRBD2 for D (6 bases). CDR1 is MNHEY, CDR2 SVGAGI, per germline. The CDR3 covers 14 residues. Trimming took 2 bases from V and 1 from J, leaving 9 bases between them.

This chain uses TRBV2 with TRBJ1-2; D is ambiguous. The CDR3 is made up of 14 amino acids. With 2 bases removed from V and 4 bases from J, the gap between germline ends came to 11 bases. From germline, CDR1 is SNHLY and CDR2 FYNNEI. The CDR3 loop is CASSESGSGYGYTF. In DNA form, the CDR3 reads TGTGCCAGCAGTGAATCGGGTTCCGGCTATGGCTACACCTTC.

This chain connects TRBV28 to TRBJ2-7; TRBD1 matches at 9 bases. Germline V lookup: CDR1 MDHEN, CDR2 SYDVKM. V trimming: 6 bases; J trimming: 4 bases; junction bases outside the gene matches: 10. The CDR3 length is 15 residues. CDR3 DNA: TGTGCCAGCAGAAATTACAGGGGGCAGCAGTACGAGCAGTACTTC. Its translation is CASRNYRGQQYEQYF.

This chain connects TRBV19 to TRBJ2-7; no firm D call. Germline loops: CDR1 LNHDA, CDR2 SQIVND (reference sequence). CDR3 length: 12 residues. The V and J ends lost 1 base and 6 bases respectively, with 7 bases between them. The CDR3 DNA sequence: TGTGCCAGTAGTATAGGAACTCGCGAGCAGTACTTC. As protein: CASSIGTREQYF.

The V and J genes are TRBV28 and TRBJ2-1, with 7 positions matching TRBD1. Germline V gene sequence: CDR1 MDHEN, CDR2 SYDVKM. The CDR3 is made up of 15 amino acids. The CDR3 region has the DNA TGTGTCTCATTCCCCGGGACAGTCAAGGTATATGAGCAGTTCTTC. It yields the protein CVSFPGTVKVYEQFF.

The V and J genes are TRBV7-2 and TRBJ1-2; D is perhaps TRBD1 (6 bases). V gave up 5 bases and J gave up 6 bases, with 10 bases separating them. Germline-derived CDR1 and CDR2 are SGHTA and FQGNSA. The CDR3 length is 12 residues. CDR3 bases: TGTGCCAGCAGCCAACGACAGGATGGCTACACCTTC. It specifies CASSQRQDGYTF. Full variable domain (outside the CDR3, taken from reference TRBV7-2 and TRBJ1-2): GAGVSQSPSNKVTEKGKDVELRCDPISGHTALYWYRQSLGQGLEFLIYFQGNSAPDKSGLPSDRFSAERTGGSVSTLTIQRTQQEDSAVYLCASSQRQDGYTFGSGTRLTVV.

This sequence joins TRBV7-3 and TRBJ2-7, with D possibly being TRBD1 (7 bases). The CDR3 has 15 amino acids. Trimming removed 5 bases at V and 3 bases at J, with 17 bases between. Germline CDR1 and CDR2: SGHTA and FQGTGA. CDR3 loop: CASSLLGRGVYEQYF. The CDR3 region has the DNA TGTGCCAGCAGCCTCCTTGGCAGGGGGGTCTACGAGCAGTACTTC.

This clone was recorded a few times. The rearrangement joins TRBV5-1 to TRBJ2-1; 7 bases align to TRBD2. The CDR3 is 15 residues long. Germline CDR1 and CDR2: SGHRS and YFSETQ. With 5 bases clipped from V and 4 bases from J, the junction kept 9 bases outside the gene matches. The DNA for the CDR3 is TGCGCCAGCAGGTTGAGTGTCGGGGGGTACAATGAGCAGTTCTTC. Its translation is CASRLSVGGYNEQFF.

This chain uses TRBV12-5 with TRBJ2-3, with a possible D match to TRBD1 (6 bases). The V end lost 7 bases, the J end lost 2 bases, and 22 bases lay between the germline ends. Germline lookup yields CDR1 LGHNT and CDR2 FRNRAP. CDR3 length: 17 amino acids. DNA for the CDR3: TGTGCTAGTGCTGATGTGACAGGTAGTGTTGACACAGATACGCAGTATTTT. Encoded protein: CASADVTGSVDTDTQYF.

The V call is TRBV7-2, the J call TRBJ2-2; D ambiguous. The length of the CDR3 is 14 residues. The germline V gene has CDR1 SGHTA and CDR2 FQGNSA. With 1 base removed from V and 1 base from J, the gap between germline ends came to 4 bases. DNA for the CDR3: TGTGCCAGCAGCTTAGGGCAGAACACCGGGGAGCTGTTTTTT. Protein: CASSLGQNTGELFF.

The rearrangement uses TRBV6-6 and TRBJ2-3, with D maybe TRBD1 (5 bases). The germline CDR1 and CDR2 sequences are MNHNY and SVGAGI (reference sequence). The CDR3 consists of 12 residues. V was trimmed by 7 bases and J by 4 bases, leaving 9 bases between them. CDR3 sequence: CASTPGPDTQYF. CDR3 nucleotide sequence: TGTGCCAGCACCCCAGGGCCAGATACGCAGTATTTT.

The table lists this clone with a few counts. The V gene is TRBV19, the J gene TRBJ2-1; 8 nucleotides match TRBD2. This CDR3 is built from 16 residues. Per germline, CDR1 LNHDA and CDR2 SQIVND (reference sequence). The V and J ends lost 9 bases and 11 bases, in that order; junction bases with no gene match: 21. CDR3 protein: CARHSGGSGISGKQFF. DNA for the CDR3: TGTGCCAGACACTCTGGGGGTAGCGGGATTTCCGGCAAGCAGTTCTTC.

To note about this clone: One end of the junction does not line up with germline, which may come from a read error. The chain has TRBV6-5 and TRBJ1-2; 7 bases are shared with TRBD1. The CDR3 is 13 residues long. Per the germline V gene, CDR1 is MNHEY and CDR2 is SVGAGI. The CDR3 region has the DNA TGTGTCAGCAGCGGGGGACAGAACTATGGCTACACCTTC. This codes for CVSSGGQNYGYTF.

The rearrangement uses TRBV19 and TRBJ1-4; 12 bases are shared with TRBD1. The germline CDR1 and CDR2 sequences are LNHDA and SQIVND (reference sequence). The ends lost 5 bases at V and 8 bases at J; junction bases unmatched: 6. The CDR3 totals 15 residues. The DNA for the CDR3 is TGTGCCAGTAGTTCCCCCGGGACAGGGGGCGAAAAACTGTTTTTT. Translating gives CASSSPGTGGEKLFF. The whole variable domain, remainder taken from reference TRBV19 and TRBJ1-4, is DGGITQSPKYLFRKEGQNVTLSCEQNLNHDAMYWYRQDPGQGLRLIYYSQIVNDFQKGDIAEGYSVSREKKESFPLTVTSAQKNPTAFYLCASSSPGTGGEKLFFGSGTQLSVL.

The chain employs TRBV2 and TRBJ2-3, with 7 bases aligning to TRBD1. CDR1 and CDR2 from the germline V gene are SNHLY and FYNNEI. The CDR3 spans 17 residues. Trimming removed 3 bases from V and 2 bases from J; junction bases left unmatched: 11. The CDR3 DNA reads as TGTGCCAGCAGTGATGGGAGCCAGGGGGTCTTCACAGATACGCAGTATTTT. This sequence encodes CASSDGSQGVFTDTQYF.

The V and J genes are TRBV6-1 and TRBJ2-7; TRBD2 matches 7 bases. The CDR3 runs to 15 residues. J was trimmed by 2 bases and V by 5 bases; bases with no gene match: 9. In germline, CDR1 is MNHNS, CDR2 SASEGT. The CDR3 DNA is TGTGCCAGCAGTACACGACCTAGCGGTCCCTACGAGCAGTACTTC. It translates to CASSTRPSGPYEQYF.

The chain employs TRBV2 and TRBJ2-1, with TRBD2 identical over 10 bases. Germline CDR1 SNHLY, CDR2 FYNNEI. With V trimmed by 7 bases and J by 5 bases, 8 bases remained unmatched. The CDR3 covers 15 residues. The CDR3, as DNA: TGTGCCAGCACTGTCGGGACTAGCGCGCACAATGAGCAGTTCTTC. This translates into CASTVGTSAHNEQFF.

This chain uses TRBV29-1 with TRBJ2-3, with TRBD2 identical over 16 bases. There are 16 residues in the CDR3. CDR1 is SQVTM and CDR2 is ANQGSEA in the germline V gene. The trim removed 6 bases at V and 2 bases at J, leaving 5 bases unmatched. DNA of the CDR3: TGCAGCGTCCTGGGACTAGCGGGAGGGGTCACAGATACGCAGTATTTT. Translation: CSVLGLAGGVTDTQYF.

CDR3 sequence reads: CASSILPGFSYEQYF. The CDR3 DNA follows: TGTGCCAGTAGTATCCTCCCAGGGTTCTCCTACGAGCAGTACTTC. The chain is built from TRBV19 and TRBJ2-7, with a weak D call TRBD1 (5 bases). This CDR3 spans 15 amino acids. Trimming removed 3 bases at V and 0 bases at J, with 12 bases between. Germline values: CDR1 LNHDA, CDR2 SQIVND (reference sequence).

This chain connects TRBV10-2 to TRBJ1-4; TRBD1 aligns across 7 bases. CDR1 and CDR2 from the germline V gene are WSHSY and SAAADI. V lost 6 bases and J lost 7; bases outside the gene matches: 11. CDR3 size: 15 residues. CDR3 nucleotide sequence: TGCGCCAGCAGACAAAGACAGGGTTGGGCTGAAAAACTGTTTTTT. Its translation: CASRQRQGWAEKLFF.

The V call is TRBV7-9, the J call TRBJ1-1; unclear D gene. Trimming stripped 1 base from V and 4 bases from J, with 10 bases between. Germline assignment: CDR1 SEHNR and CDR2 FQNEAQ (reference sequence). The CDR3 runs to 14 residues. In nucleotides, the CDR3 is TGTGCCAGCAGCTTAGACCGCGAGGCCACTGAAGCTTTCTTT. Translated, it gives CASSLDREATEAFF.

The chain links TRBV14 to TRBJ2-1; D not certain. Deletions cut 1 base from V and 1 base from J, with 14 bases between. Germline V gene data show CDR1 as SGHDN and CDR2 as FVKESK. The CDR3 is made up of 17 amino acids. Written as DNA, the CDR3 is TGTGCCAGCAGCCAAGTGCTAGATAATCCGTCCTACAATGAGCAGTTCTTC. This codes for CASSQVLDNPSYNEQFF.

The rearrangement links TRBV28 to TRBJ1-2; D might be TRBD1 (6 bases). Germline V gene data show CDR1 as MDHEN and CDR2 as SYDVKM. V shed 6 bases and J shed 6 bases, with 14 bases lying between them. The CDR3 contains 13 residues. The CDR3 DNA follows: TGTGCCAGCAGCCGTGACAGGTGGGATGGCTACACCTTC. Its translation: CASSRDRWDGYTF.

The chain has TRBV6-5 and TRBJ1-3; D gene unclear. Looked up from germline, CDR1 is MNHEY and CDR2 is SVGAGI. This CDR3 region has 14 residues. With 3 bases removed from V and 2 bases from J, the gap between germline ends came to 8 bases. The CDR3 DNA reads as TGTGCCAGCAGTTATTTCGGGGCTGGAAACACCATATATTTT. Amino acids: CASSYFGAGNTIYF.

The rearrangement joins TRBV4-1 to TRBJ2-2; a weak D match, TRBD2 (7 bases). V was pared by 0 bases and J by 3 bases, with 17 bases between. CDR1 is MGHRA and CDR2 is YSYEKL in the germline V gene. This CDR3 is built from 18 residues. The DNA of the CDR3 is TGCGCCAGCAGCCAAGAAACCCTAGGGGGGGCGGACACCGGGGAGCTGTTTTTT. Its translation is CASSQETLGGADTGELFF.

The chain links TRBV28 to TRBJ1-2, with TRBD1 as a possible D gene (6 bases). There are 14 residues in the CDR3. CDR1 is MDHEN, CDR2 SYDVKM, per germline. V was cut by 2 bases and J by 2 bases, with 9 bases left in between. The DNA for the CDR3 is TGTGCCAGCAGTTTAACAGGGTGGAACTATGGCTACACCTTC. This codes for CASSLTGWNYGYTF.

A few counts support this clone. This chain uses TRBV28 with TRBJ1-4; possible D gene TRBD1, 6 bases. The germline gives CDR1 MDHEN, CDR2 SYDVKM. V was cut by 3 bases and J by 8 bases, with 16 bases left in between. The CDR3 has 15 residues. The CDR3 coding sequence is TGTGCCAGCAGTTTGGGGGGGGCTGAGGAGGAAAAACTGTTTTTT. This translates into CASSLGGAEEEKLFF.

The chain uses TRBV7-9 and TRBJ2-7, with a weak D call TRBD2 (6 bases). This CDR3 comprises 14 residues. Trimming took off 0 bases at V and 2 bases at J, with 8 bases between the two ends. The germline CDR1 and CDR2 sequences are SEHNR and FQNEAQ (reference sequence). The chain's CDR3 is CASSLAGGPYEQYF. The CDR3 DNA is TGTGCCAGCAGCTTAGCGGGAGGCCCCTACGAGCAGTACTTC.

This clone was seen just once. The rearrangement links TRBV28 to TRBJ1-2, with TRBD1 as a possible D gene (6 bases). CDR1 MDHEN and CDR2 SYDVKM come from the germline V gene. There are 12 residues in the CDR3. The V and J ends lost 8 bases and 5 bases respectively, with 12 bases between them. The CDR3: CASSHGQYGYTF. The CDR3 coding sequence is TGTGCCAGCTCCCACGGACAGTATGGCTACACCTTC.